A selection of T cell receptor beta chains follows, all from one sample in a study of T cell responses to AZD1222 COVID-19 vaccine. Some clones are missing from TCRdb's copy, which holds only in-frame ones; the method was immunoSEQ multiplex PCR. The table lists about 110,000 clones, about 90% of them singletons. This material consisted of peripheral blood, taken 28 days after the second AZD1222 dose. These TCRs come from an adult who received the AZD1222 COVID-19 vaccine. Each CDR3 is given with its conserved first and last residue. A D gene is named only where the DNA matches it firmly. Size tells how often a clone was seen (once, few, many) or the class of an expanded clone, and some rows leave it out.

V gene	clone size	D gene	J gene	CDR3 protein	CDR3 DNA
TRBV19	.	.	TRBJ1-6	CASSIDPRGYGINSPLHF	TGTGCCAGTAGTATAGATCCTCGGGGGTACGGAATCAATTCACCCCTCCACTTT
TRBV19	few	.	TRBJ2-7	CASSIKGSTGRKEQYF	TGTGCCAGTAGTATAAAGGGGTCGACAGGGAGGAAAGAGCAGTACTTC
TRBV4-1	.	TRBD2	TRBJ2-3	CASSQDVAGGRYTQYF	TGCGCCAGCAGCCAAGACGTAGCGGGGGGGCGTTATACGCAGTATTTT
TRBV7-3	once	TRBD1	TRBJ1-2	CASSLTGDRGHNGYTF	TGTGCCAGCAGCTTAACTGGGGACAGGGGGCATAATGGCTACACCTTC
TRBV10-3	few	TRBD1	TRBJ1-2	CAISDLVVDRGGYTF	TGTGCCATCAGTGATTTAGTCGTGGACAGGGGTGGCTACACCTTC
TRBV7-3	.	.	TRBJ1-2	CASSLTSHGYTF	TGTGCCAGCAGCTTAACCAGCCATGGCTACACCTTC
TRBV5-5	.	.	TRBJ2-7	CASTQAQGTYEQYF	TGTGCCAGCACCCAAGCGCAGGGTACCTACGAGCAGTACTTC
TRBV7-6	.	TRBD1	TRBJ1-6	CASAPGTGHSSPLHF	TGTGCCAGCGCTCCCGGGACAGGGCATAGTTCACCCCTCCACTTT
TRBV10-2	.	.	TRBJ2-7	CASRVGSNFEQYF	TGCGCCAGCAGGGTCGGGAGCAATTTCGAGCAGTACTTC
TRBV4-2	.	TRBD2	TRBJ2-1	CASSDRSSGEIYNEQFF	TGTGCCAGCAGCGATCGGTCTAGCGGGGAGATCTACAATGAGCAGTTCTTC
TRBV7-2	.	TRBD2	TRBJ2-7	CASSGGLAGGGYEQYF	TGTGCCAGCAGCGGGGGGCTAGCGGGAGGAGGGTACGAGCAGTACTTC
TRBV28	.	.	TRBJ1-5	CASSSRDQPQHF	TGTGCCAGCAGTTCCCGGGATCAGCCCCAGCATTTT
TRBV7-8	.	.	TRBJ1-1	CASSFSGVGTEAFF	TGTGCCAGCAGCTTCTCAGGGGTGGGCACTGAAGCTTTCTTT
TRBV10-3	.	TRBD1	TRBJ1-1	CAISEGRGRDTEAFF	TGTGCCATCAGTGAGGGGAGGGGGCGGGACACTGAAGCTTTCTTT
TRBV15	.	TRBD2	TRBJ2-7	CATSSLRTSIHEQYF	TGTGCCACCAGCAGTCTCAGGACTAGCATCCACGAGCAGTACTTC
TRBV7-2	.	.	TRBJ2-1	CASSPAGLALAEQFF	TGTGCCAGCAGCCCCGCGGGGCTAGCCCTTGCTGAGCAGTTCTTC
TRBV5-1	.	TRBD2	TRBJ2-1	CASSNTGTRAYNEQFF	TGCGCCAGCAGCAACACCGGGACTAGGGCCTACAATGAGCAGTTCTTC
TRBV28	.	TRBD1	TRBJ1-3	CASSHTGDGNTIYF	TGTGCCAGCAGTCACACAGGGGATGGAAACACCATATATTTT
TRBV25-1	.	TRBD1	TRBJ1-5	CASSGTGLSNQPQHF	TGTGCCAGCAGTGGGACAGGGTTGAGCAATCAGCCCCAGCATTTT
TRBV7-8	.	.	TRBJ2-5	CASSLKAPGAWETQYF	TGTGCCAGCAGCTTAAAGGCCCCGGGAGCCTGGGAGACCCAGTACTTC
TRBV3-1/TRBV3-2	.	.	TRBJ1-4	CASSQEGSNEKLFF	TGTGCCAGCAGCCAAGAAGGGTCTAATGAAAAACTGTTTTTT
TRBV4-3	.	TRBD1	TRBJ1-3	CASSQIQGAGNTIYF	TGCGCCAGCAGCCAGATACAGGGGGCTGGAAACACCATATATTTT
TRBV2	.	.	TRBJ2-1	CASGRAGFYNEQFF	TGTGCCAGCGGGCGCGCGGGGTTCTACAATGAGCAGTTCTTC
TRBV6-5	.	TRBD1	TRBJ1-1	CASSYSPGQGKAFF	TGTGCCAGCAGTTACTCCCCCGGACAGGGGAAAGCTTTCTTT
TRBV5-8	.	.	TRBJ2-1	CASSLDGLISNEQFF	TGTGCCAGCAGCTTGGACGGACTAATATCCAATGAGCAGTTCTTC
TRBV6-5	.	.	TRBJ1-5	CASSYSKTTQAHF	TGTGCCAGCAGTTACTCGAAGACTACTCAAGCGCATTTT
TRBV7-6	.	TRBD2	TRBJ2-5	CASSLRSFREGGTQYF	TGTGCCAGCAGCTTGAGGTCTTTTCGGGAGGGGGGGACCCAGTACTTC
TRBV4-3	.	.	TRBJ1-2	CASSPQINYGYTF	TGCGCCAGCAGCCCGCAGATAAACTATGGCTACACCTTC
TRBV27	.	.	TRBJ1-5	CASSFDGSNQPQHF	TGTGCCAGCAGTTTCGATGGTAGCAATCAGCCCCAGCATTTT
TRBV7-9	.	.	TRBJ2-1	CASSPLGLSYNEQFF	TGTGCCAGCAGTCCTTTGGGGCTGTCCTACAATGAGCAGTTCTTC
TRBV19	.	.	TRBJ2-7	CASSYPGLPPYEQYF	TGTGCCAGTAGCTACCCCGGGCTGCCCCCCTACGAGCAGTACTTC
TRBV5-4	.	.	TRBJ2-7	CASSLAARNYEQYF	TGTGCCAGCAGCTTGGCCGCCAGAAACTACGAGCAGTACTTC
TRBV5-6	.	.	TRBJ2-6	CASSLWRRGAGANVLTF	TGTGCCAGCAGCTTGTGGCGTCGAGGGGCCGGGGCCAACGTCCTGACTTTC
TRBV7-3	once	.	TRBJ2-1	CASSPGRDNEQFF	TGTGCCAGCAGCCCAGGGAGAGACAATGAGCAGTTCTTC
TRBV7-8	.	.	TRBJ1-1	CASSPRAAIMNTEAFF	TGTGCCAGCAGCCCCCGCGCCGCCATTATGAACACTGAAGCTTTCTTT
TRBV27	.	TRBD2	TRBJ2-1	CASRSPGGLASGEQFF	TGTGCCAGCAGATCCCCGGGGGGACTAGCGTCCGGTGAGCAGTTCTTC
TRBV4-1	.	.	TRBJ2-1	CASSQVRSSYNEQFF	TGCGCCAGCAGCCAAGTACGAAGCTCCTACAATGAGCAGTTCTTC
TRBV5-1	few	TRBD1	TRBJ1-1	CASSPGGFGNTEAFF	TGCGCCAGCAGCCCAGGGGGGTTTGGGAACACTGAAGCTTTCTTT
TRBV4-2	.	.	TRBJ2-2	CASTSGYRSNTGELFF	TGTGCCAGCACCTCAGGGTATCGGTCCAACACCGGGGAGCTGTTTTTT
TRBV6-5	.	.	TRBJ1-6	CASSYGGLAIGSPLHF	TGTGCCAGCAGTTACGGGGGGCTGGCTATTGGTTCACCCCTCCACTTT
TRBV18	.	.	TRBJ1-5	CASSRAGQGQPQHF	TGTGCCAGCTCCCGGGCGGGTCAGGGTCAGCCCCAGCATTTT
TRBV6-5	.	.	TRBJ1-6	CASSYGGSSYNSPLHF	TGTGCCAGCAGTTACGGTGGAAGCTCCTATAATTCACCCCTCCACTTT
TRBV7-8	.	.	TRBJ1-2	CASSPPRGSNYGYTF	TGTGCCAGCAGCCCCCCTCGTGGCTCTAACTATGGCTACACCTTC
TRBV6-4	.	TRBD1	TRBJ2-1	CASSDRQGPTDEQFF	TGTGCCAGCAGTGACCGACAGGGACCCACCGATGAGCAGTTCTTC
TRBV7-2	.	.	TRBJ1-5	CASSLYEVVQPQHF	TGTGCCAGCAGCTTGTATGAAGTGGTTCAGCCCCAGCATTTT
TRBV6-4	once	.	TRBJ1-5	CASSELAGNQPQHF	TGTGCCAGCAGTGAGTTGGCAGGGAATCAGCCCCAGCATTTT
TRBV4-1	once	TRBD2	TRBJ2-2	CASSQGGLAGVGTGELFF	TGCGCCAGCAGCCAGGGGGGACTAGCGGGAGTGGGAACCGGGGAGCTGTTTTTT
TRBV6-2/TRBV6-3	.	TRBD2	TRBJ2-2	CASSQLAHGELFF	TGTGCCAGCAGTCAACTAGCGCACGGGGAGCTGTTTTTT
TRBV20-1	.	.	TRBJ2-7	CSGTDSYEQYF	TGCAGTGGGACAGACTCCTACGAGCAGTACTTC
TRBV7-3	.	TRBD1	TRBJ1-1	CASSPTGDNTEAFF	TGTGCCAGCAGCCCGACAGGGGATAACACTGAAGCTTTCTTT
TRBV25-1	.	TRBD1	TRBJ1-2	CASSRDRGHGYTF	TGTGCCAGCAGTAGGGACAGGGGGCATGGCTACACCTTC